A selection of T cell receptor beta chains follows, all from one sample in a study of OX40 agonist ivuxolimab in advanced cancers. Sequenced by immunoSEQ multiplex PCR; TCRdb stores in-frame clones only, minus some. This sample carries 35,000 to 55,000 clones, over 80% of them seen once, and the ten largest clones take roughly 7%. Sequenced here: CD4+ or CD8+ T cells sorted from blood, sampled in a trial of the OX40 agonist ivuxolimab. All receptors derive from an adult with an advanced solid tumor such as melanoma, head and neck, liver or kidney cancer. CDR3s include the opening cysteine and the closing phenylalanine or tryptophan. Each record gives: V gene, J gene, clone size, D gene, CDR3 DNA, CDR3 protein. The D gene is left open where the match is weak. Part of the rows lack a size; the others show once, few, many or a class for expanded clones.

TRBV5-4	TRBJ2-7	.	TRBD1	TGTGCCAGCAGCCCTGGACAGGAGGCCTACGAGCAGTACTTC	CASSPGQEAYEQYF
TRBV7-2	TRBJ1-3	.	.	TGTGCCAGCAGCTTATACGGTGGGAGCTCTGGAAACACCATATATTTT	CASSLYGGSSGNTIYF
TRBV20-1	TRBJ1-1	.	TRBD1	TGCAGTGCCAATAGGGACAGTGAAGCTTTCTTT	CSANRDSEAFF
TRBV27	TRBJ2-7	.	.	TGTGCCAGCAGTTTAAGCTGGACAAACACCTACGAGCAGTACTTC	CASSLSWTNTYEQYF
TRBV27	TRBJ2-7	.	TRBD2	TGTGCCAGCAGTCTACCCGGGACTAGCGGCCACGAGCAGTACTTC	CASSLPGTSGHEQYF
TRBV5-6	TRBJ2-7	.	.	TGTGCCAGCAGCTCGGCATCCTCCTACGAGCAGTACTTC	CASSSASSYEQYF
TRBV10-3	TRBJ2-1	.	TRBD1	TGTGCCATCAGAATGACAGGGGGGGACAATGAGCAGTTCTTC	CAIRMTGGDNEQFF
TRBV5-6	TRBJ1-5	.	.	TGTGCCAGCAGCTTCCGGGACACCTTTGGCAATCAGCCCCAGCATTTT	CASSFRDTFGNQPQHF
TRBV9	TRBJ1-3	.	TRBD1	TGTGCCAGCAGCGTAGGGACAGGAAGCTCTGGAAACACCATATATTTT	CASSVGTGSSGNTIYF
TRBV7-8	TRBJ2-7	.	.	TGTGCCAGCAGCACCGACGAGCAGTACTTC	CASSTDEQYF
TRBV19	TRBJ1-1	.	.	TGTGCCAGTAGTATCGGCGGCCTTAGGGGGGAAGCTTTCTTT	CASSIGGLRGEAFF
TRBV7-9	TRBJ2-1	once	.	TGTGCCAGCAGCTTTTTAGGGATCAATGAGCAGTTCTTC	CASSFLGINEQFF
TRBV5-5	TRBJ1-5	few	.	TGTGCCAGCAGCTTGGGCGGGAAGCCCCAGCATTTT	CASSLGGKPQHF
TRBV10-2	TRBJ2-3	.	.	TGCGCCAGCAGTGACCAAGCGGCATTCGGAGATACGCAGTATTTT	CASSDQAAFGDTQYF
TRBV15	TRBJ2-1	.	.	TGTGCCACCAGCAGAGATGAAGCAGAGTACAATGAGCAGTTCTTC	CATSRDEAEYNEQFF
TRBV7-2	TRBJ2-1	.	.	TGTGCCAGCACCCCCAGGTCCTCGTACAATGAGCAGTTCTTC	CASTPRSSYNEQFF
TRBV7-2	TRBJ1-1	.	.	TGTGCCAGCAGCTTCGGACACAGTGAAGCTTTCTTT	CASSFGHSEAFF
TRBV13	TRBJ2-7	.	.	TGTGCCAGCAGTTCCCTAGGGAGCCCCTACGAGCAGTACTTC	CASSSLGSPYEQYF